This passage covers 25 T cell receptor beta chains from one sample sequenced in a study of patients and donors after allogeneic stem cell transplantation (TCRdb year 2020). Receptors were amplified or captured by RT-PCR. TCRdb records NextSeq 550 as the sequencer. The public reads were reanalyzed by TCRdb: fastp trimming at Q25, MiXCR alignment, in-frame beta chains only. Here each entry gathers all rows of one CDR3 protein and keeps the most common genes and DNA. For this sample the table gives over 350,000 distinct CDR3 sequences, of which roughly 17% were detected only once. The ten largest account for roughly 7% of the sample. Sequencing was performed on blood, either unsorted or a sorted T cell fraction (not recorded which). The receptor set was obtained from a human donor who was either an allogeneic HSCT recipient or a stem cell or donor lymphocyte infusion donor (not recorded which). It is not recorded whose cells these are; they may come from a transplant donor.

The chain carries TRBV4-3 and TRBJ2-5; weak D call: TRBD2 (6 bases). Between the trimmed V and J ends, which lost 0 bases and 4 bases, there was a span of 15 bases. Per germline, CDR1 LGHNA and CDR2 YSLEER. The CDR3 runs to 16 residues. The CDR3 loop reads CASSQDRSLGGETQYF. DNA of the CDR3: TGCGCCAGCAGCCAAGATAGGTCCCTGGGGGGAGAGACCCAGTACTTC.

The CDR3 sequence: CASSYSSWTNSAGDEHF. The CDR3, as DNA: TGTGCCAGCAGTTACTCGAGTTGGACCAATAGCGCCGGAGATGAGCATTTT. The rearrangement uses TRBV6-5 and TRBJ1-5; the D is unclear. V gave up 0 bases and J gave up 14 bases, with 26 bases separating them. This CDR3 has 17 amino acids. Germline values: CDR1 MNHEY, CDR2 SVGAGI.

The chain carries TRBV4-1 and TRBJ2-7, with D uncertain. V was trimmed by 1 base and J by 2 bases, leaving 6 bases between them. Germline loops: CDR1 MGHRA, CDR2 YSYEKL. The CDR3 totals 13 residues. This chain's CDR3 is CASSQVYAYEQYF. The CDR3 DNA sequence: TGCGCCAGCAGCCAAGTATATGCCTACGAGCAGTACTTC.

This clonotype has only one observation. The gene calls are TRBV29-1 and TRBJ1-2; 10 bases fit TRBD1. Germline CDR1 is SQVTM and CDR2 is ANQGSEA. CDR3 size: 16 residues. The junction had 7 bases not matched to a gene; V was cut back by 3 bases and J by 0 bases. The CDR3 loop is CSVEPDRGQANYGYTF. The CDR3 coding sequence is TGCAGCGTTGAGCCCGACAGGGGGCAAGCTAACTATGGCTACACCTTC.

This clonotype has a handful of counts. The chain couples TRBV12-3 or TRBV12-4 to TRBJ2-3; the D gene is possibly TRBD1 (5 bases). Trimming took off 3 bases at V and 5 bases at J, with 6 bases between the two ends. This CDR3 is built from 12 residues. The CDR3 here is CASSFTGDTQYF. The CDR3 nucleotides are TGTGCCAGCAGTTTCACAGGAGATACGCAGTATTTT.

This clonotype was recorded at least ten times. V is TRBV12-3 or TRBV12-4 and J is TRBJ2-7; D unclear. Between the trimmed V and J ends, which lost 4 bases and 7 bases, there was a span of 8 bases. The CDR3 length is 11 residues. Here the CDR3 reads CASSSLAEQYF. The CDR3 DNA sequence: TGTGCCAGCAGTTCTCTGGCGGAGCAGTACTTC.

This clonotype was counted between two and nine times. This sequence joins TRBV20-1 and TRBJ1-1; D is undetermined. Germline CDR1 is DFQATT and CDR2 is SNEGSKA (reference sequence). V lost 3 bases to trimming and J lost 2 bases, with 7 bases between them. The CDR3 totals 12 residues. CDR3 loop: CSASGDNTEAFF. The DNA for the CDR3 is TGCAGTGCTAGCGGTGATAACACTGAAGCTTTCTTT.

The chain couples TRBV25-1 to TRBJ2-7, with 9 bases aligning to TRBD1. Germline V gene sequence: CDR1 MGHDK, CDR2 SYGVNS. CDR3 length equals 15 residues. After removal of 8 bases from V and 3 bases from J, the junction contained 11 bases not matched to a gene. In nucleotides, the CDR3 is TGTGCCAGCGAGTACAAGGACAGGGGCCTCTACGAGCAGTACTTC. It yields the protein CASEYKDRGLYEQYF.

This clonotype has more than one count but fewer than ten. The chain joins TRBV7-3 to TRBJ1-6; a possible D gene is TRBD1 (6 bases). V was trimmed by 5 bases and J by 9 bases, leaving 20 bases between them. The CDR3 contains 16 residues. The germline CDR1 and CDR2 sequences are SGHTA and FQGTGA. CDR3: CASSPPRGSGSSPLHF. The CDR3 DNA is TGTGCCAGCAGCCCACCCAGGGGTTCAGGGAGTTCACCCCTCCACTTT.

This clonotype came up a few times. The rearrangement joins TRBV6-1 to TRBJ1-5; 7 nucleotides agree with TRBD1. Germline V lookup: CDR1 MNHNS, CDR2 SASEGT. This CDR3 contains 14 residues. V gave up 6 bases and J gave up 5 bases; unmatched junction bases: 7. This chain's CDR3 is CASSRGQTYQPQHF. The DNA for the CDR3 is TGTGCCAGCAGCCGGGGACAGACTTATCAGCCCCAGCATTTT.

This clonotype was recorded many times. This chain joins TRBV18 and TRBJ2-7, with a tentative D call TRBD1 (5 bases). V lost 8 bases, J lost 4 bases, and 21 bases lay in between. The CDR3 covers 15 residues. Per germline, CDR1 KGHSH and CDR2 LQKENI. The CDR3 sequence: CASAWGQGFVYEQYF. CDR3 sequence (DNA): TGTGCCAGCGCATGGGGTCAGGGTTTCGTTTACGAGCAGTACTTC.

This clonotype has only a few counts. The V gene is TRBV18, the J gene TRBJ1-4; D gene uncertain. The CDR3 spans 15 residues. CDR1 is KGHSH, CDR2 LQKENI, per germline. V was clipped by 3 bases and J by 0 bases, with 8 bases between them. The CDR3 region is CASSPIKTTNEKLFF. CDR3 coding DNA: TGTGCCAGCTCACCGATAAAGACAACTAATGAAAAACTGTTTTTT.

The rearrangement links TRBV27 to TRBJ2-1; weak D call: TRBD1 (6 bases). There are 14 residues in the CDR3. CDR1 is MNHEY and CDR2 is SMNVEV in the germline V gene (reference sequence). Deletions cut 3 bases from V and 6 bases from J, with 12 bases between. In DNA form, the CDR3 reads TGTGCCAGCAGTTTGTCACAGGGCCCCAATGAGCAGTTCTTC. It encodes CASSLSQGPNEQFF.

This clonotype was detected only a few times. The genes are TRBV4-1 and TRBJ1-3; the D gene is possibly TRBD1 (6 bases). CDR1 and CDR2 (germline): MGHRA, YSYEKL. V was clipped by 4 bases and J by 0 bases, with 10 bases between them. The CDR3 has 15 amino acids. DNA for the CDR3: TGCGCCAGCAGCCCCCGACAGGACTCTGGAAACACCATATATTTT. As protein: CASSPRQDSGNTIYF.

V is TRBV6-1 and J is TRBJ2-4, with 7 bases fitting TRBD2. The ends lost 4 bases at V and 3 bases at J; junction bases unmatched: 6. CDR3 length equals 15 residues. Germline values: CDR1 MNHNS, CDR2 SASEGT. The CDR3 sequence is CASSAYGGGKNIQYF. The CDR3 nucleotides read TGTGCCAGCAGTGCCTACGGCGGGGGCAAAAACATTCAGTACTTC.

In its sample, this clonotype was seen a few times. V and J are TRBV11-2 and TRBJ2-5, with D perhaps TRBD1 or TRBD2 (5 bases each). Germline-derived CDR1 and CDR2 are SGHAT and FQNNGV. The CDR3 runs 14 residues. V was pared by 5 bases and J by 4 bases, with 14 bases between. The CDR3 sequence is CASSPGRVLETQYF. CDR3 nucleotides: TGTGCCAGCAGCCCGGGACGGGTGTTAGAGACCCAGTACTTC.

This clonotype was seen only once. The chain recombines TRBV7-2 with TRBJ2-4; D remains unclear. CDR3 length: 17 residues. V gave up 5 bases and J gave up 0 bases, with 17 bases separating them. Germline assignment: CDR1 SGHTA and CDR2 FQGNSA. This chain's CDR3 is CASSQAGIRLAKNIQYF. The CDR3 DNA reads as TGTGCCAGCAGCCAGGCAGGAATTCGTCTAGCCAAAAACATTCAGTACTTC.

The chain employs TRBV10-3 and TRBJ2-7; D gene ambiguous. Germline V gene sequence: CDR1 ENHRY, CDR2 SYGVKD. CDR3 length: 11 amino acids. Trimming left V 4 bases short and J 0 bases short, with 1 base between. CDR3 in amino acids: CAISVSYEQYF. CDR3 sequence (DNA): TGTGCCATCAGTGTCTCCTACGAGCAGTACTTC.

This clonotype was recorded a few times. This chain connects TRBV27 to TRBJ2-1, with 12 nucleotides matching TRBD2. Germline-derived CDR1 and CDR2 are MNHEY and SMNVEV (reference sequence). The CDR3 has 14 residues. Unmatched junction bases numbered 4, after V lost 7 bases and J lost 6 bases. CDR3 residues: CASTLLAGGNEQFF. Written as DNA, the CDR3 is TGTGCCAGCACCTTACTAGCGGGAGGCAATGAGCAGTTCTTC.

The genes are TRBV18 and TRBJ1-1, with a tentative D call TRBD1 (5 bases). Trimming took 2 bases from V and 11 from J, leaving 15 bases between them. CDR3 size: 13 residues. Germline assignment: CDR1 KGHSH and CDR2 LQKENI. CDR3 nucleotides: TGTGCCAGCTCACCAGGGGGAGGTAACAGGGCTTTCTTT. This sequence encodes CASSPGGGNRAFF.

The sample holds a few counts of this clonotype. The genes are TRBV7-3 and TRBJ2-2, with 9 bases that match TRBD2. The CDR3 contains 14 residues. The V segment lost 7 bases and the J segment 4 bases; nucleotides outside the gene matches: 4. From germline, CDR1 is SGHTA and CDR2 FQGTGA. CDR3 sequence reads: CASTLTSGTGELFF. CDR3 nucleotide sequence: TGTGCCAGCACCTTGACTAGCGGCACCGGGGAGCTGTTTTTT. Looking up the rest from reference TRBV7-3 and TRBJ2-2 gives the full variable domain: GAGVSQTPSNKVTEKGKYVELRCDPISGHTALYWYRQSLGQGPEFLIYFQGTGAADDSGLPNDRFFAVRPEGSVSTLKIQRTERGDSAVYLCASTLTSGTGELFFGEGSRLTVL.

This clonotype was recorded many times. V and J are TRBV6-5 and TRBJ1-2; D not resolved. This CDR3 has 12 residues. From germline, CDR1 is MNHEY and CDR2 SVGAGI. V was pared by 6 bases and J by 4 bases, with 9 bases between. The CDR3 sequence: CASRQQFYGYTF. CDR3 coding DNA: TGTGCCAGCAGACAACAGTTCTATGGCTACACCTTC.

The V call is TRBV7-9, the J call TRBJ1-2, with D unresolved. CDR1 is SEHNR and CDR2 is FQNEAQ in the germline V gene (reference sequence). The V end lost 1 base, the J end lost 5 bases, and 11 bases lay between the germline ends. The CDR3 contains 14 residues. The CDR3 DNA follows: TGTGCCAGCAGCTTAGAGCGCTTCGTTTATGGCTACACCTTC. Protein sequence: CASSLERFVYGYTF.

The chain combines TRBV12-3 or TRBV12-4 with TRBJ2-4; D is unresolved. The CDR3 totals 13 residues. Between the trimmed V and J ends, which lost 5 bases and 3 bases, there was a span of 8 bases. CDR3 sequence reads: CASSINSKNIQYF. The DNA of the CDR3 is TGTGCCAGCAGTATAAACAGCAAAAACATTCAGTACTTC.

This clonotype has a handful of counts. The gene calls are TRBV15 and TRBJ2-5; possibly TRBD2 for D (5 bases). The germline gives CDR1 LNHNV, CDR2 YYDKDF (reference sequence). The CDR3 has 15 residues. V lost 3 bases and J lost 4, with 15 bases in between. CDR3 residues: CATSRELLAGETQYF. In nucleotides, the CDR3 is TGTGCCACCAGCAGGGAATTGCTAGCTGGAGAGACCCAGTACTTC.